This passage covers 11 T cell receptor beta chains from one sample sequenced in a study of CD8+ T cells in alopecia areata. In each case, RNA was isolated and then reverse transcribed into cDNA as the sequencing template. The method was immunoSEQ multiplex PCR; TCRdb's version includes in-frame clones alone and lacks a portion of them. The sample holds tens of thousands of clones, 62% seen once. Sequenced: NKG2D-high CD8+ T cells sorted from blood. All receptors derive from a human donor with alopecia areata.

In its sample, this clone was seen a few times. The chain joins TRBV4-1 to TRBJ2-7; the match to TRBD1 covers 8 bases. V was clipped by 4 bases and J by 3 bases; unmatched bases: 5. The CDR3 extends over 14 amino acids. The germline CDR1 and CDR2 sequences are MGHRA and YSYEKL. CDR3 bases: TGCGCCAGCAGCCCGGACAGGGCAGGCTACGAGCAGTACTTC. This codes for CASSPDRAGYEQYF.

The chain has TRBV11-2 and TRBJ2-1; 7 bases map to TRBD1. The CDR3 consists of 17 residues. The germline V gene has CDR1 SGHAT and CDR2 FQNNGV. Losses at the gene ends were 4 bases for V and 5 bases for J; bases not matched to a gene: 14. CDR3 sequence (DNA): TGTGCCAGCAGCTCCCACACAACAGGACAGGAGGACAATGAGCAGTTCTTC. Its protein product is CASSSHTTGQEDNEQFF.

The J gene is TRBJ2-1, the V gene TRBV7-9; D unclear. Trimming left V 2 bases short and J 3 bases short, with 5 bases between. This CDR3 has 13 residues. The germline CDR1 and CDR2 sequences are SEHNR and FQNEAQ (reference sequence). Written as DNA, the CDR3 is TGTGCCAGCAGCTTATTCAGCTACAATGAGCAGTTCTTC. Residues: CASSLFSYNEQFF. Filled out from reference TRBV7-9 and TRBJ2-1, the complete variable domain reads DTGVSQNPRHKITKRGQNVTFRCDPISEHNRLYWYRQTLGQGPEFLTYFQNEAQLEKSRLLSDRFSAERPKGSFSTLEIQRTEQGDSAMYLCASSLFSYNEQFFGPGTRLTVL.

This clone came up a few times. The V and J genes are TRBV7-9 and TRBJ2-7; 7 bases are shared with TRBD1. The ends lost 4 bases at V and 1 base at J; junction bases unmatched: 16. The CDR3 contains 18 residues. The germline V gene encodes CDR1 SEHNR and CDR2 FQNEAQ (reference sequence). This CDR3 reads CASSYPPHRGELSYEQYF. The CDR3 region has the DNA TGTGCCAGCAGCTACCCGCCCCACAGGGGAGAGTTGTCCTACGAGCAGTACTTC.

V usage is TRBV19 and J usage is TRBJ2-6; D is unresolved. Germline assignment: CDR1 LNHDA and CDR2 SQIVND (reference sequence). The CDR3 has 12 amino acids. V was cut by 3 bases and J by 7 bases, with 4 bases left in between. This CDR3 is CASSIYANVLTF. The CDR3 DNA follows: TGTGCCAGTAGTATCTACGCCAACGTCCTGACTTTC.

The table lists this clone with a few counts. The chain is built from TRBV7-9 and TRBJ2-5; 8 nucleotides agree with TRBD2. From germline, CDR1 is SEHNR and CDR2 FQNEAQ (reference sequence). This CDR3 comprises 15 residues. Trimming cost V 5 bases and J 5 bases; bases outside gene matches: 10. Here the CDR3 reads CASSPEPGGMETQYF. CDR3 nucleotides: TGTGCCAGCAGCCCCGAGCCGGGGGGGATGGAGACCCAGTACTTC.

The chain carries TRBV4-1 and TRBJ2-2; D not resolved. There are 15 residues in the CDR3. V gave up 6 bases and J gave up 5 bases, with 16 bases separating them. The V gene's germline CDR1 is MGHRA and CDR2 YSYEKL. The DNA for the CDR3 is TGCGCCAGCAGTTCTTTCGACTTGTCTACCGGGGAGCTGTTTTTT. It is translated as CASSSFDLSTGELFF.

CDR3 residues: CASRLAGANIQYF. The CDR3 DNA reads as TGTGCCAGCAGACTAGCGGGAGCAAACATTCAGTACTTC. The chain joins TRBV27 to TRBJ2-4, with 11 bases identical to TRBD2. After removal of 6 bases from V and 6 bases from J, the junction contained 1 base not matched to a gene. From germline, CDR1 is MNHEY and CDR2 SMNVEV (reference sequence). The length of the CDR3 is 13 residues.

This chain links TRBV29-1 with TRBJ2-3; 9 bases are a match to TRBD2. The CDR3 extends over 14 amino acids. The V segment lost 3 bases and the J segment 3 bases; nucleotides outside the gene matches: 4. The V gene's germline CDR1 is SQVTM and CDR2 ANQGSEA. CDR3 bases: TGCAGCGTTGAGGGTAGCGGGAGTACAGATACGCAGTATTTT. Its translation is CSVEGSGSTDTQYF.

V is TRBV5-6 and J is TRBJ2-5; the match to TRBD1 covers 8 bases. The trim removed 2 bases at V and 2 bases at J, leaving 2 bases unmatched. CDR1 is SGHDT, CDR2 YYEEEE, per germline. This CDR3 has 14 residues. DNA of the CDR3: TGTGCCAGCAGCTTTAACAGGGGGCAAGAGACCCAGTACTTC. It encodes CASSFNRGQETQYF.

The J gene is TRBJ2-7, the V gene TRBV2; 15 positions agree with TRBD2. The CDR3 consists of 15 residues. Per germline, CDR1 SNHLY and CDR2 FYNNEI. CDR3 coding DNA: TGTGCCAGCAGTGACTCGGGACTAGCGGGAGGCATCATTTGCGTC. As protein: CASSDSGLAGGIICV.